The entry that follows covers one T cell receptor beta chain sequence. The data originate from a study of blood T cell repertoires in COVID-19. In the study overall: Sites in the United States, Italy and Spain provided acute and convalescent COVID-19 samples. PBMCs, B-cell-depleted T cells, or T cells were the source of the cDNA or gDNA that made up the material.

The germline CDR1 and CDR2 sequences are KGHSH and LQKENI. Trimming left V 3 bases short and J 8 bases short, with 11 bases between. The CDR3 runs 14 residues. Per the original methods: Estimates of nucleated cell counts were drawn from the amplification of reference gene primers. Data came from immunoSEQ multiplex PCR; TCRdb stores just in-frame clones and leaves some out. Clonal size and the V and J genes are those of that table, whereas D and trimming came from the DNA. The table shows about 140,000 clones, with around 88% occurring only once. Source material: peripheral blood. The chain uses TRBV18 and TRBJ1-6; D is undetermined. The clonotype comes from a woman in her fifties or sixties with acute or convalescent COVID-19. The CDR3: CASSPTSEDSPLHF. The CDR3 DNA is TGTGCCAGCTCACCGACCTCCGAGGATTCACCCCTCCACTTT.